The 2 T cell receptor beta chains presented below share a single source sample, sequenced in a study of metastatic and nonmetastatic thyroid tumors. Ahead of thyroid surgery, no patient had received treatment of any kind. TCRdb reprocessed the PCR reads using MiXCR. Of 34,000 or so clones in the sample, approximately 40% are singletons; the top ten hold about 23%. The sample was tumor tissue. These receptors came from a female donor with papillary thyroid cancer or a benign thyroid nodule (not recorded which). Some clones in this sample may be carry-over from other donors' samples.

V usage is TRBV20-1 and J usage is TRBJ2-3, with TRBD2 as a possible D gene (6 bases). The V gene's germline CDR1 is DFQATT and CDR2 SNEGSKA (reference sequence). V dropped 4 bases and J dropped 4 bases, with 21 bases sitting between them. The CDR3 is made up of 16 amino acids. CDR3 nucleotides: TGCAGTGCTACTTTGGCGGGACTCCAATTTCCAGATACGCAGTATTTT. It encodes CSATLAGLQFPDTQYF.

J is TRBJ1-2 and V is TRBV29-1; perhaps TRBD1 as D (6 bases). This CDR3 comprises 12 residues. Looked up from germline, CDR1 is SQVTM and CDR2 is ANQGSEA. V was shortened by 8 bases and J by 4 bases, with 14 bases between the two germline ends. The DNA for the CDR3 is TGCAGCTCGGGTGGGGGGCCCTATGGCTACACCTTC. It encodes CSSGGGPYGYTF.